This T cell receptor (beta chain) is drawn from a study of T cell responses to AZD1222 COVID-19 vaccine. Findings and limits, study-wide: Elevations in Spike-specific TCR breadth and depth followed administration of two AZD1222 doses. Clonal diversity was possibly underestimated, and white British individuals and females predominated among donors. At study baseline, merely over 5 AZD1222 recipients were seropositive.

Using immunoSEQ multiplex PCR, the repertoire was profiled, and TCRdb retains in-frame clones only, with some absent. The table has some 120,000 clones, over 85% seen once. In regard to this clone: Its antigen is not known.

V was trimmed by 7 bases and J by 2 bases, leaving 15 bases between them. The CDR3 loop spans 14 amino acids. CDR1 MDHEN and CDR2 SYDVKM come from the germline V gene. This receptor was obtained from an adult in good health. Sequenced here: peripheral blood, sampled on day 0 of AZD1222 vaccination. The V gene is TRBV28, the J gene TRBJ2-7; perhaps D is TRBD1 or TRBD2 (5 bases each). CDR3 in DNA: TGTGCCAGCATACTCCACCGGGACGCCTACGAGCAGTACTTC. Translated: CASILHRDAYEQYF.